Listed below are T cell receptor beta chains from one sample, sequenced in a study of Graves' ophthalmopathy and Graves' hyperthyroidism. TCRdb re-derived calls from the multiplex PCR reads in MiXCR, one entry per CDR3 protein. The sample shows over 650,000 distinct CDR3 sequences, roughly 39% of them seen only once. Sequencing used peripheral blood. These receptors originate from an adult man with Graves' ophthalmopathy. The CDR3 runs from the conserved cysteine through the conserved F or W. Fields, in order: D gene, CDR3 length, J gene, V gene, CDR3 protein. The D gene is left open where the match is weak.

TRBD1 | 16 | TRBJ2-2 | TRBV5-1 | CASSPKTRGRTGELFF
NA | 13 | TRBJ1-3 | TRBV12-3/TRBV12-4 | CASRGIAGNTIYF
NA | 14 | TRBJ1-1 | TRBV7-2 | CASSLVTGNTEAFF
NA | 14 | TRBJ2-7 | TRBV25-1 | CASREQGLGYEQYF
NA | 14 | TRBJ1-2 | TRBV6-5 | CASSYAARNYGYTF
NA | 13 | TRBJ1-6 | TRBV6-5 | CASSTTPNSPLHF
TRBD2 | 16 | TRBJ2-7 | TRBV7-9 | CASSPRAGAGTGEQYF
NA | 19 | TRBJ2-2 | TRBV7-8 | CASSLGAPFKGGGTGELFF
TRBD1 | 13 | TRBJ2-5 | TRBV10-3 | CASARDREETQYF
TRBD1 | 15 | TRBJ2-5 | TRBV19 | CASSKGQGPQETQYF
TRBD1 | 16 | TRBJ1-2 | TRBV25-1 | CASSSTFRDRNYGYTF
NA | 20 | TRBJ2-6 | TRBV5-5 | CASSLALGVEARSGANVLTF
NA | 15 | TRBJ1-5 | TRBV6-1 | CASSEGRAGNQPQHF
TRBD2 | 19 | TRBJ2-6 | TRBV20-1 | CSAGAGTSRTAGGANVLTF
NA | 16 | TRBJ2-7 | TRBV11-2 | CASSDIRVDRSYEQYF
NA | 14 | TRBJ1-2 | TRBV25-1 | CASSEYDLPYGYTF
TRBD1 | 16 | TRBJ2-7 | TRBV5-1 | CASSQRGTGGAYEQYF
TRBD1 | 15 | TRBJ1-5 | TRBV7-8 | CAWSPGQGGNQPQHF
TRBD2 | 19 | TRBJ2-2 | TRBV24-1 | CATSDLHGGVAGAFGELFF
TRBD1 | 16 | TRBJ2-7 | TRBV7-2 | CASSLTRDRASYEQYF
NA | 16 | TRBJ1-1 | TRBV2 | CATSLGGWEVNTEAFF
NA | 15 | TRBJ1-1 | TRBV7-2 | CASSPGPRMNTEAFF
TRBD1 | 15 | TRBJ2-7 | TRBV7-3 | CASSPPDRVSYEQYF
TRBD1 | 14 | TRBJ2-7 | TRBV5-4 | CASSFQQGARFWYF
NA | 14 | TRBJ1-1 | TRBV7-2 | CASISRGARTEAFF
TRBD2 | 14 | TRBJ2-2 | TRBV20-1 | CSARAGGNTGELFF
NA | 13 | TRBJ2-5 | TRBV20-1 | CSARNPRQETQYF
NA | 13 | TRBJ2-5 | TRBV2 | CASSGRDGETQYF
NA | 15 | TRBJ1-2 | TRBV24-1 | CATSDRDLEDYGYTF
NA | 13 | TRBJ1-1 | TRBV7-9 | CASSLILAPEAFF
TRBD1 | 15 | TRBJ1-1 | TRBV4-1 | CASSQPGQGAPEAFF
NA | 14 | TRBJ1-1 | TRBV7-8 | CASSLQGSVTEAFF
NA | 11 | TRBJ2-7 | TRBV25-1 | CASTGYYEQYF
NA | 14 | TRBJ1-6 | TRBV19 | CATGTGTENSPLHF
NA | 14 | TRBJ2-7 | TRBV12-3/TRBV12-4 | CASSYPGRGYEQYF
NA | 14 | TRBJ2-1 | TRBV10-3 | CAISEDSIYNEQFF
NA | 13 | TRBJ1-1 | TRBV5-6 | CASSLTVNTEALF
NA | 12 | TRBJ2-7 | TRBV11-1 | CASSLNRREQYF
NA | 14 | TRBJ1-6 | TRBV6-6 | CASSIQTTNSPLHF
NA | 12 | TRBJ2-7 | TRBV11-2 | CASSLVFWQVWF
TRBD2 | 17 | TRBJ2-5 | TRBV7-3 | CASSLIGLGEGQETQYF
NA | 14 | TRBJ2-2 | TRBV30 | CAWNRGLNTGELFF
NA | 15 | TRBJ2-5 | TRBV20-1 | CSASLPSDFQETQYF
NA | 16 | TRBJ1-5 | TRBV4-1 | CASSQVREGDGQPQHF
NA | 14 | TRBJ2-3 | TRBV5-6 | CASSLVGSTDTQYF
TRBD1 | 14 | TRBJ1-4 | TRBV29-1 | CSVRGRLGNEKLFF